The present entry profiles one T cell receptor (beta chain) with its context. Its cognate antigen is unknown. This record belongs to a study of cytomegalovirus exposure and HLA in healthy donors. Overall study: Earlier results showed approximately 110 million unique TCR beta sequences derived from roughly 190 million T cells. Points from the study as a whole: The study carried out a later analysis of TCR beta sequences. It associated roughly 17,000 of them with specific HLA alleles at a false discovery rate of 0.05. Cytomegalovirus-associated TCR beta chains were listed, numbering 164.

There are 13 residues in the CDR3. The germline gives CDR1 MNHEY, CDR2 SVGAGI. The V gene lost 7 bases and the J gene lost 3 bases, with 12 bases spanning the gap. The PCR contained 60 Vbeta and 13 Jbeta primers. Produced via immunoSEQ multiplex PCR; TCRdb's table is partial and in-frame only. Of 100,000 to 130,000 clones detected, about 74% appear once; the ten largest clones hold 13% to 15%. The V call is TRBV6-5, the J call TRBJ1-1, with a possible D match to TRBD1 (5 bases). The source material was PBMCs. The TCR comes from a woman aged 40 to 50 in good health and CMV-seropositive. CDR3 nucleotides: TGTGCCAGCACCCAAGACAGCTACACTGAAGCTTTCTTT. Translated: CASTQDSYTEAFF.